The rows below give T cell receptor beta chains drawn from one sample of a study of molecular identifiers for immune sequencing clone quantification. MiXCR was run by TCRdb on the PCR reads, yielding one entry per CDR3 protein. The table includes a few hundred thousand distinct CDR3 sequences, 25% detected once. Material: naive CD8+ T cells from blood, with Jurkat cell RNA spiked in. The receptors were sampled from a human donor in good health. Some libraries in this study had Jurkat cell RNA spiked in. Both conserved end residues are part of each CDR3. The D gene is left open where the match is weak. Rows give clone size only sometimes, using once, few, many, or a class for an expanded clone.

>TRBJ1-1|.|TRBV2|.
CARTAMNTEAFF
TGTGCCAGAACCGCGATGAACACTGAAGCTTTCTTT
>TRBJ2-7|.|TRBV3-1|many
CASSQDLGTAYEQYF
TGTGCCAGCAGCCAAGATTTGGGCACCGCCTACGAGCAGTACTTC
>TRBJ2-3|.|TRBV4-3|few
CASSPVPGGGNTQYF
TGCGCCAGCAGCCCGGTGCCGGGGGGCGGAAATACGCAGTATTTT
>TRBJ1-1|.|TRBV2|many
CASSTLAANTEAFF
TGTGCCAGCAGTACCCTGGCGGCGAACACTGAAGCTTTCTTT
>TRBJ1-2|.|TRBV5-1|.
CASSLDAYSYTF
TGCGCCAGCAGCTTGGATGCTTATAGCTACACCTTC
>TRBJ2-1|TRBD2|TRBV11-2|.
CASSLGTSGSAYNEQFF
TGTGCCAGCAGCTTAGGGACTAGCGGGAGTGCATACAATGAGCAGTTCTTC
>TRBJ2-7|.|TRBV28|many
CASSFLGYEQYF
TGTGCCAGCAGTTTTCTGGGCTACGAGCAGTACTTC
>TRBJ2-2|.|TRBV12-3/TRBV12-4|few
CASSPLQGFTGELFF
TGTGCCAGCAGTCCTCTACAAGGTTTCACCGGGGAGCTGTTTTTT
>TRBJ1-3|TRBD1|TRBV12-5|many
CASGLRQGLFSGNTIYF
TGTGCTAGTGGTTTGAGACAGGGTCTTTTCTCTGGAAACACCATATATTTT
>TRBJ2-1|TRBD2|TRBV24-1|.
CATSDSSGSNEQFF
TGTGCCACCAGTGATTCTAGCGGGAGTAATGAGCAGTTCTTC
>TRBJ2-7|TRBD2|TRBV20-1|.
CSARELAGAYEQYF
TGCAGTGCTAGAGAACTAGCGGGAGCGTACGAGCAGTACTTC
>TRBJ1-4|.|TRBV6-6|.
CASSDGVTTNEKLFF
TGTGCCAGCAGTGACGGGGTAACAACTAATGAAAAACTGTTTTTT
>TRBJ2-7|.|TRBV28|.
CASGLPSYEQYF
TGTGCCAGCGGTCTACCCTCCTACGAGCAGTACTTC
>TRBJ1-5|.|TRBV4-1|many
CASSQVQYSNQPQHF
TGCGCCAGCAGCCAGGTCCAGTATAGCAATCAGCCCCAGCATTTT
>TRBJ1-2|TRBD1|TRBV7-2|few
CASSLELGGDSYGYTF
TGTGCCAGCAGCTTAGAATTGGGGGGGGACAGCTATGGCTACACCTTC
>TRBJ2-2|.|TRBV29-1|.
CSVAPVRTANTGELFF
TGCAGCGTTGCCCCGGTTAGGACAGCGAACACCGGGGAGCTGTTTTTT
>TRBJ2-5|TRBD2|TRBV6-2/TRBV6-3|.
CACSSGLAGALAQETQYF
TGTGCCTGCAGTTCAGGACTAGCGGGGGCCTTAGCCCAAGAGACCCAGTACTTC
>TRBJ2-3|.|TRBV5-1|many
CASSLEMTDTQYF
TGCGCCAGCAGCTTGGAGATGACAGATACGCAGTATTTT
>TRBJ2-5|TRBD1|TRBV30|.
CAWVGTGVGKKYF
TGTGCCTGGGTCGGGACAGGGGTAGGGAAAAAGTACTTC
>TRBJ2-3|.|TRBV12-3/TRBV12-4|few
CASSSDYEKDTQYF
TGTGCCAGCAGCTCCGACTATGAAAAGGATACGCAGTATTTT
>TRBJ2-1|.|TRBV7-6|few
CASSPDTADNEQFF
TGTGCCAGCAGCCCGGACACGGCGGACAATGAGCAGTTCTTC
>TRBJ2-5|TRBD1|TRBV19|.
CASSITGAIQETQYF
TGTGCCAGCAGTATAACAGGGGCGATCCAAGAGACCCAGTACTTC
>TRBJ1-5|TRBD1|TRBV28|.
CASSPGDRGGRPQHF
TGTGCCAGCAGTCCAGGGGACAGGGGGGGACGGCCCCAGCATTTT